The TCR beta chain described here comes from a study of CD4 T cells in relation to SARS-CoV-2 and coronaviruses. Study-level points and caveats: Each donor contributed either pre-pandemic or post-infection samples, not both. About 65% of donors had memory CD4+ clonotypes crossrecognizing SARS-CoV-2 and common cold coronavirus spike. SARS-CoV-2-driven expansion was significantly weaker in crossreactive than monoreactive clones.

Germline V gene data show CDR1 as SGHTA and CDR2 as FQGNSA. There are 14 residues in the CDR3. The junction had 9 bases not matched to a gene; V was cut back by 8 bases and J by 2 bases. The repertoire was sequenced with immunoSEQ multiplex PCR; TCRdb's copy has only in-frame clones and lacks some. Of about 59,000 clones in the sample, just over 85% were seen once. Concerning this clone: The target antigen is unknown.

CD4+ T cells from unexposed donors were obtained before the COVID-19 pandemic (2011-2018). The sequenced sample consisted of memory CD4+ T cells from PBMCs. The chain links TRBV7-2 to TRBJ2-7; 7 bases align to TRBD1. This TCR derives from a human donor in good health. The CDR3 protein is CASGRAQGAYEQYF. Here the CDR3 DNA reads TGTGCCAGCGGCAGGGCGCAGGGGGCCTACGAGCAGTACTTC. Together with reference TRBV7-2 and TRBJ2-7, the CDR3 gives the full variable domain: GAGVSQSPSNKVTEKGKDVELRCDPISGHTALYWYRQSLGQGLEFLIYFQGNSAPDKSGLPSDRFSAERTGGSVSTLTIQRTQQEDSAVYLCASGRAQGAYEQYFGPGTRLTVT.